The clone carrying this T cell receptor (beta chain) was seen many times. TCRdb used MiXCR to reprocess the reads, holding one entry per CDR3 protein. The sample contains about 740,000 distinct CDR3 sequences, about 40% of which appear only once. Germline values: CDR1 SGHVS, CDR2 FQNEAQ. This CDR3 spans 14 amino acids. V was trimmed by 6 bases and J by 3 bases, leaving 15 bases between them. The data derive from a study of T cell repertoires in cytomegalovirus infection. What was sequenced was PBMCs. This TCR came from a human donor in good health (CMV status not recorded). Some clones in this sample may be carry-over from other donors' samples. The chain recombines TRBV7-8 with TRBJ2-7; D is possibly TRBD2 (6 bases). The CDR3 spells CASRPSGRNYEQYF. The CDR3 region has the DNA TGTGCCAGCAGACCCTCCGGGAGAAACTACGAGCAGTACTTC. The whole variable domain, filled in from reference TRBV7-8 and TRBJ2-7, reads GAGVSQSPRYKVAKRGQDVALRCDPISGHVSLFWYQQALGQGPEFLTYFQNEAQLDKSGLPSDRFFAERPEGSVSTLKIQRTQQEDSAVYLCASRPSGRNYEQYFGPGTRLTVT.